This TCR beta chain was sequenced during a study of tumor-infiltrating lymphocytes in primary liver carcinoma. Without any cell sorting, about 20-31 mg of bulk tissue yielded co-extracted RNA and DNA. Surgery removed the patients' primary liver carcinoma. Sampling of each tumor involved five separate regions. Without exception, tumor samples held over 90% viable tumor cells. This clonotype occurred a few times. Its antigen is still unknown. A much larger clonotype is one base distant, so this may be a read error. Starting material of 450 to 500 ng total RNA yielded TCR beta cDNA via a constant-region primer. Modified slightly, ARM-PCR produced TCR beta libraries over three nested multiplex PCR rounds. TCRdb re-derived calls from the multiplex PCR reads in MiXCR, one entry per CDR3 protein. The table has more than 40,000 distinct CDR3 sequences, less than 85% seen once. Study findings and constraints: Blood trailed tumors significantly in top-250-clone fraction (p = 0.039).

The TCR comes from a man aged 35 to 55 with primary liver carcinoma and hepatitis B virus infection. Sequencing used liver tumor tissue from sampling region 5. Subset in this sample: tumor region T5, tumor centre.

In DNA, the CDR3 is TGTGCCAGCAGCTTAATTAGCGGGAGGTCCGGGGAGCTGTCTTTT. Protein sequence: CASSLISGRSGELSF. The V call is TRBV7-9, the J call TRBJ2-2; 10 bases are shared with TRBD2. The CDR3 contains 15 residues. CDR1 is SEHNR, CDR2 FQNEAQ, per germline (reference sequence).